This is a list of T cell receptor beta chains from one sample in a study of beta chain features in type 1 diabetes. Sequencing used immunoSEQ multiplex PCR; TCRdb keeps in-frame clones, though not all of them. This sample has some 370,000 clones; 8.5% to 10% occur once, and the top ten carry about 0.6%. The material sequenced was central memory CD4+ T cells from blood. The receptor source for this set is a man younger than 45 with type 1 diabetes. Each CDR3 is given with its conserved first and last residue. The D gene is left open where the match is weak. Some rows mark clone size as missing; the rest say once, few, many or name a class of expanded clone.

clone size	D gene	V gene	J gene	CDR3 protein	CDR3 DNA
few	TRBD1	TRBV29-1	TRBJ1-2	CSATDRGRDYGYTF	TGCAGCGCCACGGACAGGGGGCGCGACTATGGCTACACCTTC
.	.	TRBV4-2	TRBJ2-1	CASSAGQFPYNEQFF	TGTGCCAGCAGCGCTGGACAGTTTCCCTACAATGAGCAGTTCTTC
few	.	TRBV5-4	TRBJ2-3	CASSQEEGAQDTQYF	TGCGCCAGCAGCCAAGAAGAAGGGGCCCAAGATACGCAGTATTTT
.	.	TRBV5-1	TRBJ1-2	CASSSGQPYGYTF	TGCGCCAGCAGCTCTGGACAGCCCTATGGCTACACCTTC
.	.	TRBV6-6	TRBJ2-1	CASSYSGGSFF	TGTGCCAGCAGTTACTCGGGGGGCTCGTTCTTC
.	.	TRBV7-2	TRBJ2-7	CASSLMGRTTGKDDEQYF	TGTGCCAGCAGCTTAATGGGGAGGACCACGGGAAAGGATGACGAGCAGTACTTC
few	TRBD2	TRBV6-1	TRBJ2-1	CASSGGTSGTHEQFF	TGTGCCAGCAGTGGCGGGACTAGCGGGACCCATGAGCAGTTCTTC
few	.	TRBV11-1	TRBJ1-2	CASSFDREGGYTF	TGTGCCAGCAGCTTCGACCGGGAAGGTGGCTACACCTTC
.	TRBD1	TRBV19	TRBJ2-7	CASTLGQGSYEQYF	TGTGCCAGTACCCTAGGACAGGGCTCCTACGAGCAGTACTTC
.	TRBD2	TRBV7-3	TRBJ2-1	CASSPEREPDNEQFF	TGTGCCAGCAGCCCGGAGCGGGAGCCCGACAATGAGCAGTTCTTC
few	TRBD1	TRBV6-5	TRBJ2-1	CASSGPGQGNEQFF	TGTGCCAGCAGTGGACCGGGACAGGGCAATGAGCAGTTCTTC
few	.	TRBV6-1	TRBJ1-5	CASSDWGTGVNQPQHF	TGTGCCAGCAGTGACTGGGGGACGGGAGTTAATCAGCCCCAGCATTTT
many	TRBD2	TRBV9	TRBJ2-7	CASSGRWGRDDEQYF	TGTGCCAGCAGCGGGCGCTGGGGGAGGGACGACGAGCAGTACTTC
many	TRBD2	TRBV19	TRBJ2-1	CASAWGAGAYNEQFF	TGTGCCAGTGCCTGGGGAGCGGGAGCTTACAATGAGCAGTTCTTC
.	.	TRBV4-1	TRBJ2-5	CASSQEPVQETQYF	TGCGCCAGCAGCCAAGAGCCAGTCCAAGAGACCCAGTACTTC
.	.	TRBV6-6	TRBJ1-5	CASSSYSGSRSQPQHF	TGTGCCAGCAGTTCCTACAGCGGGAGTAGGAGTCAGCCCCAGCATTTT
few	TRBD1	TRBV18	TRBJ2-1	CASSPGQGAYNEQFF	TGTGCCAGCTCACCGGGACAGGGAGCCTACAATGAGCAGTTCTTC
few	TRBD1	TRBV19	TRBJ2-2	CASSNSIGTGVTGELFF	TGTGCCAGTAGTAACTCTATCGGGACAGGGGTGACCGGGGAGCTGTTTTTT
many	TRBD1	TRBV28	TRBJ2-1	CASSPTPTGGLNEQFF	TGTGCCAGCAGTCCAACCCCGACAGGGGGCTTGAATGAGCAGTTCTTC
.	.	TRBV5-5	TRBJ2-7	CASSTRTVYEQYF	TGTGCCAGCAGCACCCGGACAGTCTACGAGCAGTACTTC
.	.	TRBV7-6	TRBJ2-2	CASILDPGAGELFF	TGTGCCAGCATCCTCGACCCGGGGGCCGGGGAGCTGTTTTTT
.	.	TRBV7-3	TRBJ2-7	CASSASGGGPYEQYF	TGTGCCAGCAGCGCTTCGGGGGGCGGCCCCTACGAGCAGTACTTC
many	TRBD1	TRBV27	TRBJ1-2	CASSGNRGYGYTF	TGTGCCAGCAGTGGGAACAGGGGCTATGGCTACACCTTC
.	.	TRBV15	TRBJ1-2	CATSRGQGLGGYTF	TGTGCCACCAGCAGAGGGCAGGGTCTAGGTGGCTACACCTTC
.	.	TRBV5-1	TRBJ2-1	CASSSVEYNEQFF	TGCGCCAGCAGCTCTGTAGAATACAATGAGCAGTTCTTC
few	.	TRBV7-3	TRBJ2-2	CASSLSGENTGELFF	TGTGCCAGCAGCTTAAGTGGGGAGAACACCGGGGAGCTGTTTTTT
few	.	TRBV5-6	TRBJ1-5	CASSLGRFQPQHF	TGTGCCAGCAGCCTCGGGCGATTCCAGCCCCAGCATTTT
few	.	TRBV27	TRBJ1-1	CASWGHLNTEAFF	TGTGCCAGCTGGGGGCACCTGAACACTGAAGCTTTCTTT
few	.	TRBV4-3	TRBJ1-2	CASSQERPGTYNYGYTF	TGCGCCAGCAGCCAAGAACGGCCGGGGACATATAACTATGGCTACACCTTC